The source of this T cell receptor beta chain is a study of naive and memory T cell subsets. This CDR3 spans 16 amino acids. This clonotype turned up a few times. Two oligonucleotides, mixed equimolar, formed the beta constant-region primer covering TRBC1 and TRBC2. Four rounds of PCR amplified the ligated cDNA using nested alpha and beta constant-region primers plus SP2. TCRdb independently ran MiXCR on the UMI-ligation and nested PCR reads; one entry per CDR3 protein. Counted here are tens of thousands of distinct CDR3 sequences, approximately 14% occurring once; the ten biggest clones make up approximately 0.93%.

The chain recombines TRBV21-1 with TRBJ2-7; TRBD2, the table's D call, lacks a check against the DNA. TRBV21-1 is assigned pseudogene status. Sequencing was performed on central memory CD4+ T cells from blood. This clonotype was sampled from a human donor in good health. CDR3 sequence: CASSIGLAGGPYEQYF. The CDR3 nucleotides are TGTGCCAGCAGCATAGGACTAGCGGGAGGGCCGTACGAGCAGTACTTC.